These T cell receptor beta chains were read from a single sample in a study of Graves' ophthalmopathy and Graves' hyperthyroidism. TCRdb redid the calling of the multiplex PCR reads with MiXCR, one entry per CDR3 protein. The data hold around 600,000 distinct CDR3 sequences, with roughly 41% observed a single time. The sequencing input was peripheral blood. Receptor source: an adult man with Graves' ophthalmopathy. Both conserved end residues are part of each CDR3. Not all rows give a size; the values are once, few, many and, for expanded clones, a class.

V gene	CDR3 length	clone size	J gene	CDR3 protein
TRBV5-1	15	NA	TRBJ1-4	CASSSPGAGGGKLFF
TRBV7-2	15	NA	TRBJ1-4	CASSLAAAFNEKLFF
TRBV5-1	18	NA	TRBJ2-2	CASSLSPLSGGNTGEPFF
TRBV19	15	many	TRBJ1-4	CASNPGTATNEKLFF
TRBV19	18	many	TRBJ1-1	CASSTRLDGQGVHTEAFF
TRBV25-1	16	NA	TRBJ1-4	CASSERGTGRQEKLFF
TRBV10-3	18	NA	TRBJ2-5	CAISDSSGRIHSQETQYF
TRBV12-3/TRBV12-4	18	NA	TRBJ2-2	CASRAGTGGWSNTGELFF
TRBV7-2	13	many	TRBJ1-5	CASSTGTNQPQHF
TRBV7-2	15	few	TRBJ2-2	CASRPAASPAGELFF
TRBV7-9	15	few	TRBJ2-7	CASSPTSGNSYEQYF
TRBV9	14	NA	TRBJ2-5	CASSRNRGGETQYF
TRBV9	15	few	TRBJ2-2	CASSVFRENTGELFF
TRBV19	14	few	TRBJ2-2	CASSIQGKDGELFF
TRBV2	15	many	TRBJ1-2	CASKEGVAANYGYTF
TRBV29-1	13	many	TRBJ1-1	CSVIRTRDTEAFF
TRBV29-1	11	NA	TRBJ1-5	CSVELGQGQHF
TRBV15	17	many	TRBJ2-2	CATSVTTTSGVTGELFF
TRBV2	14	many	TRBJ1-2	CAISTESFNYGYTF
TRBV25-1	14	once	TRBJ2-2	CASSETLAGIELFF
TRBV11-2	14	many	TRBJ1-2	CASSTGQGHYGYTF
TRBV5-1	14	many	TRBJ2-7	CASSLVSGAREQYF
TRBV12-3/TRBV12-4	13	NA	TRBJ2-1	CASSPHSGNEQFF
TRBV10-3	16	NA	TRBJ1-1	CASSYPPSLGDTEAFF
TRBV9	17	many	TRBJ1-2	CASSGSSIRTGVYGYTF
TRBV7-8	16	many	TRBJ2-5	CASSQGRQARQETQYF
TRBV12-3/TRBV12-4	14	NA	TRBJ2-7	CASSGTGTGGEQYF
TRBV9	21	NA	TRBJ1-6	CASSKLYGDQHKSSYNSPLHF
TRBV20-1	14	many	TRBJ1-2	CSASTGATYYGYTF
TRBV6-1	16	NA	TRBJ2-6	CASSPRQKSGPNVMTF
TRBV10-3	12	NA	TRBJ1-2	CAISPGKDGYTF
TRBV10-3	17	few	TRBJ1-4	CASSYSKGDATNEKLFF
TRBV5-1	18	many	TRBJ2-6	CASSLEGGLGSGANVLTF
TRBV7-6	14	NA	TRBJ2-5	CASSFATPQETQYF
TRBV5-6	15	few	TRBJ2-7	CASSLGGYVIGEQYF
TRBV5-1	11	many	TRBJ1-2	CASGEGLGYTF
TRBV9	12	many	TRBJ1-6	CASSVGGAPLHF
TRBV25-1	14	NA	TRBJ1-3	CASQDKGAGNTIYF
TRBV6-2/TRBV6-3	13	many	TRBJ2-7	CASSPQDWSEQYF
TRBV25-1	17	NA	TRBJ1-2	CASSSMWAGTNNYGYTF
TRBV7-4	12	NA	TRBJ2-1	CASSPETLEQFF
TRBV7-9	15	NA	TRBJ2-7	CASSYISGRPYEQYF
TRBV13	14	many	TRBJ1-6	CASSFRDSNSPLHF
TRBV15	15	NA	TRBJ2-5	CATSRGNRDVETQYF
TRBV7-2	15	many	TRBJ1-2	CASSPGGTGPYGYTF
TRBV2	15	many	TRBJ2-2	CASDVGGQGTGELFF